The source of this TCR beta chain is a study of blood T cell repertoires in COVID-19 (dated by TCRdb to the early 2020s). Study-wide context: Collaborator samples came from the United States, Italy and Spain and covered acute and convalescent phases of COVID-19. Where available, HLA class I and class II types were taken from metadata supplied by the sample provider and were not determined by assay-based typing. The material from the prospective study consisted of cDNA or gDNA derived from T cells, B-cell-depleted T cells, or PBMCs. The samples were drawn from the first 160 participants of the ongoing ImmuneRACE study and from 1,254 subjects provided by 6 global collaborators. The repertoires were made available in a free public database intended to serve as a resource for research on the immune response to SARS-CoV-2. Deeply sampled blood TCRbeta repertoires from subjects exposed to, actively infected with, or recovered from COVID-19 were included in the dataset. Nearly every sample came with metadata listing a de-identified subject ID, COVID-19 status, age in years and sex. Results and caveats for the whole study, not just this receptor: The quantity of clinical and demographic metadata differed by source and by participant and was supplied without curation.

In the prospective study, participants were roughly 18 to 100 years old, resided in approximately 22 geographic areas of the United States, and were enrolled through a virtual design. In the prospective study, participants were assigned to cohorts based on the clinical history participants reported in a screening survey and a study questionnaire. Each participant in the prospective study had whole blood, serum and a nasopharyngeal or oropharyngeal swab collected by mobile phlebotomists. Prospective study participants could optionally give additional blood draws and questionnaires over an approximately 2-month period. Before DNA extraction, blood samples from the prospective study were shipped at room temperature or frozen. Comments on this clone: Its binding antigen is unknown. No base qualities exist here, and no much larger clone lies one base off it.

CDR1 and CDR2, looked up from the germline V gene, are KGHDR and SFDVKD. Its CDR3 holds 14 amino acids, cysteine through phenylalanine. The only DNA kept is the CDR3, 42 bases in frame from the first base. Trimmed from V: 3 bases; trimmed from J: 8 bases; junction bases lacking a gene match: 5. TCRbeta CDR3 regions were amplified from genomic DNA by means of the immunoSEQ Assay, a bias-controlled multiplex PCR. Per the authors' processing: The number of nucleated cells in each sample was estimated from the amplification of reference gene primers within the assay. To quantify the absolute abundance of each unique TCRbeta CDR3 rearrangement, sequence reads were collapsed and filtered. For each sample, productive Simpson clonality was calculated by taking the square root of Simpson's diversity index across productive rearrangements. The table was pulled from immuneACCESS by TCRdb, which kept in-frame rearrangements only. Such tables lose some clones; where checked, under half of the loss comes from unresolved V genes, and the rest has no known cause. That table supplies the V and J calls and clone size; D and trimming were determined from the DNA. For this sample the table gives roughly 430,000 clones, of which nearly 90% were detected only once. Over 2% of the sample belongs to the ten largest clones.

Sample: PBMCs or T cells enriched from blood (not recorded which). The V gene is TRBV24-1 and the J gene is TRBJ2-1; 8 bases in the middle match TRBD1. The receptor's source is a woman aged 40-49 years with acute COVID-19. The CDR3 region reads CATSDLQGDDEQFF. The nucleotides are TGTGCCACCAGTGATCTACAGGGGGACGATGAGCAGTTCTTC.